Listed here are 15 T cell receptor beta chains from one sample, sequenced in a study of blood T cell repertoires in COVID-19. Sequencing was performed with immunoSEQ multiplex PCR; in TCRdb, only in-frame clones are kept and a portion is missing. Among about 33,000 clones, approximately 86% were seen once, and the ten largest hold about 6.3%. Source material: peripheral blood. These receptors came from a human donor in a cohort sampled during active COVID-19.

The CDR3 DNA follows: TGTGCCAGCAGTCGACTGGCGGACAATCAGCCCCAGCATTTT. It specifies CASSRLADNQPQHF. This chain connects TRBV27 to TRBJ1-5; D is ambiguous. Germline-derived CDR1 and CDR2 are MNHEY and SMNVEV (reference sequence). The CDR3 contains 14 residues. Trimming cost V 5 bases and J 3 bases, with 11 bases left between them.

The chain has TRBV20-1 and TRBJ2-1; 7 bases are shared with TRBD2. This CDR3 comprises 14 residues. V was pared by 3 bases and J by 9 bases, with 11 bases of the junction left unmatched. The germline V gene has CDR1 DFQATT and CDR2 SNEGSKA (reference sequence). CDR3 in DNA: TGCAGTGCTAGTCTAGCCAGCGGGAAGGCTGAGCAGTTCTTC. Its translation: CSASLASGKAEQFF.

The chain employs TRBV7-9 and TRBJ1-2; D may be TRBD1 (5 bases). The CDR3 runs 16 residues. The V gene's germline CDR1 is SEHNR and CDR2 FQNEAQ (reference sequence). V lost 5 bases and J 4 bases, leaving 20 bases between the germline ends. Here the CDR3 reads CASSHDGGGTSYGYTF. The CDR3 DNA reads TGTGCCAGCAGCCACGACGGAGGAGGGACCTCCTATGGCTACACCTTC.

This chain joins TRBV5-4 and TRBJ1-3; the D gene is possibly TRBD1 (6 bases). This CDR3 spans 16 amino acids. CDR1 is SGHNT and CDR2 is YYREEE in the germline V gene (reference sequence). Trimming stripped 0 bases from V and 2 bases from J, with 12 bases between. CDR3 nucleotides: TGTGCCAGCAGCTTGGCCCCGGGGGGCACTGGAAACACCATATATTTT. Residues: CASSLAPGGTGNTIYF.

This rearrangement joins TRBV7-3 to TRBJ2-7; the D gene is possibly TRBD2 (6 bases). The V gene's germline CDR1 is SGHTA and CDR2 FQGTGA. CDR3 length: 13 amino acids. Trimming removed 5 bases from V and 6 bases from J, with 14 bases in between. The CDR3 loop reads CASSLGTRSEQYF. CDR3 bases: TGTGCCAGCAGCCTGGGGACTCGAAGCGAGCAGTACTTC.

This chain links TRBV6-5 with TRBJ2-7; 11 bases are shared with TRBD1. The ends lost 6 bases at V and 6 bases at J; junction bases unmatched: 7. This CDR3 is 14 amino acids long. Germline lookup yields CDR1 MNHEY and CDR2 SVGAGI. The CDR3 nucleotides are TGTGCCAGCAGAAATCCGGGACAGGGGGGCGAGCAGTACTTC. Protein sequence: CASRNPGQGGEQYF.

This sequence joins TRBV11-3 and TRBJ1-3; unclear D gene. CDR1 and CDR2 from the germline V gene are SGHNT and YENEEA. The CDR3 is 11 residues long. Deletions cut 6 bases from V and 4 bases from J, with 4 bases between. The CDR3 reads CASSMGNTIYF. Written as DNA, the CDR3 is TGTGCCAGCAGTATGGGAAACACCATATATTTT.

CDR3 nucleotides: TGTGCCAGCAGTTTTCTGGCAGGCACAGATACGCAGTATTTT. This sequence encodes CASSFLAGTDTQYF. The chain combines TRBV28 with TRBJ2-3; D unclear. V lost 3 bases and J lost 1, with 8 bases in between. The CDR3 length is 14 residues. The germline gives CDR1 MDHEN, CDR2 SYDVKM.

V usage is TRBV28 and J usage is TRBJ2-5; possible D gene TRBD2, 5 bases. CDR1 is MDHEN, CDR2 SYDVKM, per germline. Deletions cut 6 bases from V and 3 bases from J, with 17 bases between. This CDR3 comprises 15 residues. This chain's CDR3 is CASSVNPTREETQYF. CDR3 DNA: TGTGCCAGCAGCGTGAACCCAACTAGGGAAGAGACCCAGTACTTC. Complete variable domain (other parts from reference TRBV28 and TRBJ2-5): DVKVTQSSRYLVKRTGEKVFLECVQDMDHENMFWYRQDPGLGLRLIYFSYDVKMKEKGDIPEGYSVSREKKERFSLILESASTNQTSMYLCASSVNPTREETQYFGPGTRLLVL.

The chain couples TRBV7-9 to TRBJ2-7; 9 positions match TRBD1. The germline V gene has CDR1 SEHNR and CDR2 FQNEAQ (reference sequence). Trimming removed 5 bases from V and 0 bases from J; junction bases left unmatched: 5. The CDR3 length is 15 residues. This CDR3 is CASSRTGVSSYEQYF. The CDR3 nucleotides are TGTGCCAGCAGCCGGACAGGGGTTAGCTCCTACGAGCAGTACTTC.

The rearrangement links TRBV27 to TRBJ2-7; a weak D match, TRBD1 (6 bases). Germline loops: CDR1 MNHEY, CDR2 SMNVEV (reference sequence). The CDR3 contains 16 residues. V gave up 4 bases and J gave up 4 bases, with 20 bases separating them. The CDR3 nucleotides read TGTGCCAGCAGTTCCGCCCTGCAGGGGACGGCTTACGAGCAGTACTTC. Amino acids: CASSSALQGTAYEQYF.

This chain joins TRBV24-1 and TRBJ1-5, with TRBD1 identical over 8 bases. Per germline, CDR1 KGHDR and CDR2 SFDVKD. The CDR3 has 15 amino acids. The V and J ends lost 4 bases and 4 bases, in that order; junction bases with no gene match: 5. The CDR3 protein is CATSEAGTGNQPQHF. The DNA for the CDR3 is TGTGCCACCAGTGAGGCCGGGACAGGTAATCAGCCCCAGCATTTT.

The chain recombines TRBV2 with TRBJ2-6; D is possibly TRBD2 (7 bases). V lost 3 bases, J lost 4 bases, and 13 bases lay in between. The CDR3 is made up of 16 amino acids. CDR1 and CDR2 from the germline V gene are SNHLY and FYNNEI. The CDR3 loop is CASSERGLRGANVLTF. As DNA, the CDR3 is TGTGCCAGCAGTGAGCGGGGGCTGAGAGGGGCCAACGTCCTGACTTTC. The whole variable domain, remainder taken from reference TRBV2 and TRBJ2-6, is EPEVTQTPSHQVTQMGQEVILRCVPISNHLYFYWYRQILGQKVEFLVSFYNNEISEKSEIFDDQFSVERPDGSNFTLKIRSTKLEDSAMYFCASSERGLRGANVLTFGAGSRLTVL.

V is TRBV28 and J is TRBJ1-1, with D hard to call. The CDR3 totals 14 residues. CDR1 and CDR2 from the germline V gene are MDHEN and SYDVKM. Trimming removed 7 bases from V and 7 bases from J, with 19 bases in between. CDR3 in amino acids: CASTQLRVSGEAFF. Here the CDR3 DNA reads TGTGCCAGCACCCAACTTCGGGTCTCGGGTGAAGCTTTCTTT.

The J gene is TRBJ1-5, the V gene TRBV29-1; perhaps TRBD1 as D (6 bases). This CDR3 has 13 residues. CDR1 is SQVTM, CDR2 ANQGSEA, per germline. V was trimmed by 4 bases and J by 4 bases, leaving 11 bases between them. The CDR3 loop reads CSVGGGGNQPQHF. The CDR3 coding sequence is TGCAGCGTTGGCGGGGGCGGAAATCAGCCCCAGCATTTT. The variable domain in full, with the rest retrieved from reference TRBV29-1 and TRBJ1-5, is SAVISQKPSRDICQRGTSLTIQCQVDSQVTMMFWYRQQPGQSLTLIATANQGSEATYESGFVIDKFPISRPNLTFSTLTVSNMSPEDSSIYLCSVGGGGNQPQHFGDGTRLSIL.